Below, 13 T cell receptor beta chains from the same sample are listed, as sequenced in a study of T cells after yellow fever vaccination. From the 5' RACE reads, TCRdb called clonotypes with MiXCR, one entry per CDR3 protein. The sample contains 500,000 to 650,000 distinct CDR3 sequences, more than 9% of which appear only once. Sequencing used PBMCs, obtained on the day of the yellow fever booster vaccination. Receptors originate from a man aged 25 to 40 who received the YFV17D yellow fever vaccine.

This clonotype was seen many times. This chain connects TRBV20-1 to TRBJ1-4; D gene uncertain. V shed 3 bases and J shed 0 bases, with 5 bases lying between them. The CDR3 has 13 residues. In germline, CDR1 is DFQATT, CDR2 SNEGSKA (reference sequence). DNA for the CDR3: TGCAGTGCTAGCCCGGCAACTAATGAAAAACTGTTTTTT. It encodes CSASPATNEKLFF.

The chain links TRBV6-5 to TRBJ2-5; tentatively, D is TRBD1 (6 bases). Deletions cut 7 bases from V and 4 bases from J, with 16 bases between. The CDR3 covers 14 residues. CDR1 and CDR2 (germline): MNHEY, SVGAGI. CDR3 DNA sequence: TGTGCCAGCAAATACAGGGTTGGGGGAGAGACCCAGTACTTC. It translates to CASKYRVGGETQYF.

This chain links TRBV3-1 with TRBJ2-1; TRBD2 matches at 8 bases. Germline V gives CDR1 LGHDT, CDR2 YNNKEL (reference sequence). This CDR3 region has 16 residues. V lost 5 bases to trimming and J lost 5 bases; unmatched junction nucleotides: 11. CDR3 nucleotides: TGTGCCAGCAGCTTTATAAAGCGGGAGACACACAATGAGCAGTTCTTC. This translates into CASSFIKRETHNEQFF.

The chain uses TRBV11-2 and TRBJ2-7; 13 nucleotides align to TRBD2. The ends lost 3 bases at V and 6 bases at J; junction bases unmatched: 14. The length of the CDR3 is 18 residues. Germline CDR1 and CDR2: SGHAT and FQNNGV. The CDR3 reads CASSLGLAGSTRAPEQYF. CDR3 nucleotides: TGTGCCAGCAGCTTGGGACTAGCGGGATCAACCCGAGCCCCCGAGCAGTACTTC.

The V call is TRBV7-2, the J call TRBJ1-1, with TRBD1 as a possible D gene (5 bases). Germline V gene lookup returns CDR1 SGHTA and CDR2 FQGNSA. V gave up 4 bases and J gave up 11 bases, with 14 bases separating them. This CDR3 contains 12 residues. This chain's CDR3 is CASSSLRGLAFF. In DNA form, the CDR3 reads TGTGCCAGCAGCTCTCTAAGGGGATTGGCTTTCTTT.

The V call is TRBV18, the J call TRBJ1-5; 9 bases map to TRBD1. This CDR3 spans 15 amino acids. Trimming took 3 bases from V and 9 from J; bases not matched to a gene: 9. Germline loops: CDR1 KGHSH, CDR2 LQKENI. DNA of the CDR3: TGTGCCAGCTCACCCGGGGCACAGGGGGCTTGGCCCCAGCATTTT. Translation gives CASSPGAQGAWPQHF.

The chain links TRBV5-1 to TRBJ1-4, with 8 bases lining up with TRBD1. V was pared by 3 bases and J by 7 bases, with 5 bases of the junction left unmatched. Per germline, CDR1 SGHRS and CDR2 YFSETQ. The CDR3 consists of 14 residues. The CDR3 here is CASSWTGKSEKLFF. DNA for the CDR3: TGCGCCAGCAGCTGGACAGGGAAGAGTGAAAAACTGTTTTTT.

The table lists this clonotype with a few counts. The chain has TRBV5-1 and TRBJ2-1, with 10 positions matching TRBD1. V lost 0 bases, J lost 7 bases, and 4 bases stayed unmatched. Germline CDR1 and CDR2: SGHRS and YFSETQ. The CDR3 runs 15 residues. CDR3 residues: CASSLGGTGANEQFF. CDR3 nucleotides: TGCGCCAGCAGCTTGGGCGGGACAGGGGCGAATGAGCAGTTCTTC.

In nucleotides, the CDR3 is TGTGCCACCCGGGACTTTTCCTACAATGAGCAGTTCTTC. The encoded protein is CATRDFSYNEQFF. The chain joins TRBV10-3 to TRBJ2-1; maybe TRBD2 (6 bases). The length of the CDR3 is 13 residues. The germline V and J ends were trimmed by 10 bases and 1 base, with 11 bases remaining between them. Germline loops: CDR1 ENHRY, CDR2 SYGVKD.

A few counts support this clonotype. This sequence joins TRBV7-2 and TRBJ2-7, with 8 bases matching TRBD2. V lost 5 bases to trimming and J lost 6 bases; unmatched junction nucleotides: 12. CDR3 length: 15 amino acids. The germline CDR1 and CDR2 sequences are SGHTA and FQGNSA. The chain's CDR3 is CASSPGGASLPEQYF. The CDR3, as DNA: TGTGCCAGCAGCCCCGGGGGGGCCTCTCTTCCCGAGCAGTACTTC.

The chain joins TRBV5-1 to TRBJ2-1; D unclear. CDR1 SGHRS and CDR2 YFSETQ come from the germline V gene. The CDR3 is 11 amino acids. V was trimmed by 0 bases and J by 12 bases, leaving 7 bases between them. CDR3 bases: TGCGCCAGCAGCTTGGGTCCGGCGCAGTTCTTC. Translated, it gives CASSLGPAQFF.

The J gene is TRBJ2-3, the V gene TRBV5-1, with 7 nucleotides matching TRBD2. J was trimmed by 3 bases and V by 0 bases; bases with no gene match: 7. Germline CDR1 is SGHRS and CDR2 is YFSETQ. This CDR3 contains 16 residues. For the CDR3, the DNA is TGCGCCAGCAGCTTGGCCTTAAGGGGAGGGACAGATACGCAGTATTTT. Protein sequence: CASSLALRGGTDTQYF.

The gene calls are TRBV7-9 and TRBJ2-3; 10 bases map to TRBD1. This CDR3 contains 15 residues. The V gene's germline CDR1 is SEHNR and CDR2 FQNEAQ (reference sequence). With V trimmed by 4 bases and J by 5 bases, 6 bases remained unmatched. The CDR3 protein is CASSWSGQGQDTQYF. As DNA, the CDR3 is TGTGCCAGCAGCTGGTCGGGACAGGGGCAAGATACGCAGTATTTT. Looking up the rest from reference TRBV7-9 and TRBJ2-3 gives the full variable domain: DTGVSQNPRHKITKRGQNVTFRCDPISEHNRLYWYRQTLGQGPEFLTYFQNEAQLEKSRLLSDRFSAERPKGSFSTLEIQRTEQGDSAMYLCASSWSGQGQDTQYFGPGTRLTVL.